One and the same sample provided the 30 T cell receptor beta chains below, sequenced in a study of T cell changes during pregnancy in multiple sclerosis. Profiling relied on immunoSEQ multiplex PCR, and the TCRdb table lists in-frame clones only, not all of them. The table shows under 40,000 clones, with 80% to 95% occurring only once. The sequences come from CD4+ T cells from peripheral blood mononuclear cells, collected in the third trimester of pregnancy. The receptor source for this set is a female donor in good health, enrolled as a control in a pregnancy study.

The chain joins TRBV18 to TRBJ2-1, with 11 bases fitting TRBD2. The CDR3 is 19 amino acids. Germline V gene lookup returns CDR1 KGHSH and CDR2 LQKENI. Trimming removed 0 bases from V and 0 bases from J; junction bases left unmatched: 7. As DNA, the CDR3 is TGTGCCAGCTCACCACCGCTGGGACTAGCGGAACTCTCCTACAATGAGCAGTTCTTC. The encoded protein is CASSPPLGLAELSYNEQFF. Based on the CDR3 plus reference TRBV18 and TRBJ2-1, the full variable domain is NAGVMQNPRHLVRRRGQEARLRCSPMKGHSHVYWYRQLPEEGLKFMVYLQKENIIDESGMPKERFSAEFPKEGPSILRIQQVVRGDSAAYFCASSPPLGLAELSYNEQFFGPGTRLTVL.

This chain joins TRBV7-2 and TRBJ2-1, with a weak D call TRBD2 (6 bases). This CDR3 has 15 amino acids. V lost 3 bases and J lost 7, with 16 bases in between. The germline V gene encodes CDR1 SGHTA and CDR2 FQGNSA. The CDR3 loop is CASSLYGGGRNEQFF. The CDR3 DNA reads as TGTGCCAGCAGCTTGTATGGGGGAGGAAGGAATGAGCAGTTCTTC. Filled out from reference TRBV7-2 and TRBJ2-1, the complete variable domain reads GAGVSQSPSNKVTEKGKDVELRCDPISGHTALYWYRQSLGQGLEFLIYFQGNSAPDKSGLPSDRFSAERTGGSVSTLTIQRTQQEDSAVYLCASSLYGGGRNEQFFGPGTRLTVL.

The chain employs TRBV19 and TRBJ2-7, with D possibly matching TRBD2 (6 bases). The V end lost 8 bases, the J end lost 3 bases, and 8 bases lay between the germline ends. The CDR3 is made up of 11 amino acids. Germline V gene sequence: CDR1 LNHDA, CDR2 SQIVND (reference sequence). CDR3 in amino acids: CASGGFYEQYF. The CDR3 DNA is TGTGCCAGTGGGGGGTTCTACGAGCAGTACTTC.

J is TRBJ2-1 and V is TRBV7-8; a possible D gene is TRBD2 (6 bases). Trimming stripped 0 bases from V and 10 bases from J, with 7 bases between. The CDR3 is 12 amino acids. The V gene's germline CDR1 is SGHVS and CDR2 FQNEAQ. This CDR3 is CASSLAAGEQFF. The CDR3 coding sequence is TGTGCCAGCAGCTTAGCGGCGGGAGAGCAGTTCTTC.

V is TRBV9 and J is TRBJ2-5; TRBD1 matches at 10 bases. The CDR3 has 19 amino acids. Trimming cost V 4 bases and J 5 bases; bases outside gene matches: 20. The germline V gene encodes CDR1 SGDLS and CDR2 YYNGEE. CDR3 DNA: TGTGCCAGCAGCCCCCCGGGACAGGGGTTATTGGGGATCAGGGAGACCCAGTACTTC. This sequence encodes CASSPPGQGLLGIRETQYF.

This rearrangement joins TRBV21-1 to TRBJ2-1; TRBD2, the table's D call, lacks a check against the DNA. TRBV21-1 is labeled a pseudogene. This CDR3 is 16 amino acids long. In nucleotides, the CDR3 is TGTGCCAGCAGCAAAGGGAGGACTAGCGGGAGCTATGAGCAGTTCTTC. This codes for CASSKGRTSGSYEQFF.

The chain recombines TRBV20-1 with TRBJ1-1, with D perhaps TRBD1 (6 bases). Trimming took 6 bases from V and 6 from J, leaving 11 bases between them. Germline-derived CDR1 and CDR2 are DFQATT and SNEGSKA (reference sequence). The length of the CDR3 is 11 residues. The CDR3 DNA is TGCAGTGCGTACAGGGAGCCTGAAGCTTTCTTT. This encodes CSAYREPEAFF.

The CDR3 nucleotides read TGTGCCAGCACCTACCCAGGGGTTTATGGCTACACCTTC. Protein product: CASTYPGVYGYTF. The chain carries TRBV28 and TRBJ1-2, with D perhaps matching TRBD1 (6 bases). Germline lookup yields CDR1 MDHEN and CDR2 SYDVKM. The CDR3 totals 13 residues. V was shortened by 7 bases and J by 5 bases, with 14 bases between the two germline ends.

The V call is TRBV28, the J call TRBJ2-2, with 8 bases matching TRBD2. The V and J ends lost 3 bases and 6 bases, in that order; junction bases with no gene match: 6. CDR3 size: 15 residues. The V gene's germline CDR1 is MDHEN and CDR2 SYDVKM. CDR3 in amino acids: CASSFPGLAAGELFF. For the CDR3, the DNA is TGTGCCAGCAGTTTCCCCGGACTAGCCGCCGGGGAGCTGTTTTTT.

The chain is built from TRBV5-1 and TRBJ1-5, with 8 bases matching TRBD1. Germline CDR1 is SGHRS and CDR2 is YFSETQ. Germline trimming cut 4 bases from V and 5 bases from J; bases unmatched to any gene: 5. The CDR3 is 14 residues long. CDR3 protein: CASSPGQGDQPQHF. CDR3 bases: TGCGCCAGCAGCCCCGGACAGGGTGATCAGCCCCAGCATTTT.

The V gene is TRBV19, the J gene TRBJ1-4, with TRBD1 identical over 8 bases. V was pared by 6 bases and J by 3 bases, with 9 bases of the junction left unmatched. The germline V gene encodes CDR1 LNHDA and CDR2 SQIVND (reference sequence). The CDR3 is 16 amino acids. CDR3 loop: CASSRQGAVANEKLFF. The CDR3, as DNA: TGTGCCAGTAGCCGCCAGGGGGCTGTAGCTAATGAAAAACTGTTTTTT.

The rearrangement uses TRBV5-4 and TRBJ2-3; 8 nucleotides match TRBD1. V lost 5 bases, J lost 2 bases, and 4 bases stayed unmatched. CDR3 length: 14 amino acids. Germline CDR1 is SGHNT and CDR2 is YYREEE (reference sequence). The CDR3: CASSSQGATDTQYF. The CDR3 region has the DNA TGTGCCAGCAGTTCTCAGGGGGCCACAGATACGCAGTATTTT.

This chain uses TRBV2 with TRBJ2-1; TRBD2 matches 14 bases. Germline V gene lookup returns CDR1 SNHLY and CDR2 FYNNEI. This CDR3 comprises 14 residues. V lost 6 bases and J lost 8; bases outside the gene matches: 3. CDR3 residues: CASSGLAGGHEQFF. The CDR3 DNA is TGTGCCAGCAGCGGACTAGCGGGGGGCCATGAGCAGTTCTTC.

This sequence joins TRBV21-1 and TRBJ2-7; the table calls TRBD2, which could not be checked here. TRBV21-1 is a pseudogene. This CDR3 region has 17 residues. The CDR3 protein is CASSTLVGIFRSYEQYF. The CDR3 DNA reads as TGTGCCAGCAGCACACTAGTTGGGATCTTCCGGTCCTACGAGCAGTACTTC.

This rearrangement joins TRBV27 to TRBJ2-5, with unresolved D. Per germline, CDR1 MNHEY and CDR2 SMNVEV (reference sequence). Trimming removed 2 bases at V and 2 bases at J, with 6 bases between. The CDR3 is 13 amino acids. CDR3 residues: CASSLREQETQYF. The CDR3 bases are TGTGCCAGCAGTTTAAGAGAGCAAGAGACCCAGTACTTC.

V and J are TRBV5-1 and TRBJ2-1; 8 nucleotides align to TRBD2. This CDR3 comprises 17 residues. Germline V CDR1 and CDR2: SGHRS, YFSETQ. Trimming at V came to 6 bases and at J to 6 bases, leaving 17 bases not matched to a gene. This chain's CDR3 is CASTYGLARNRLNEQFF. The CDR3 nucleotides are TGCGCCAGCACTTATGGACTAGCTCGGAACCGACTCAATGAGCAGTTCTTC.

The CDR3 protein is CASSVQGNGYTF. CDR3 sequence (DNA): TGTGCCAGCAGCGTACAGGGGAATGGCTACACCTTC. This chain links TRBV28 with TRBJ1-2; 7 bases match TRBD1. CDR3 size: 12 residues. Trimming cost V 6 bases and J 6 bases; bases outside gene matches: 4. Germline values: CDR1 MDHEN, CDR2 SYDVKM.

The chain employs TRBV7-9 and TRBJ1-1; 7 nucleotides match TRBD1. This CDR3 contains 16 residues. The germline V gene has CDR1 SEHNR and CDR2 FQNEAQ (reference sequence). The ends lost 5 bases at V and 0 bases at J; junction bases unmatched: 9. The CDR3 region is CASSPRQGPMNTEAFF. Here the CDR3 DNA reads TGTGCCAGCAGCCCCCGACAGGGACCAATGAACACTGAAGCTTTCTTT. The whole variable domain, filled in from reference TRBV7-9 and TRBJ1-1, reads DTGVSQNPRHKITKRGQNVTFRCDPISEHNRLYWYRQTLGQGPEFLTYFQNEAQLEKSRLLSDRFSAERPKGSFSTLEIQRTEQGDSAMYLCASSPRQGPMNTEAFFGQGTRLTVV.

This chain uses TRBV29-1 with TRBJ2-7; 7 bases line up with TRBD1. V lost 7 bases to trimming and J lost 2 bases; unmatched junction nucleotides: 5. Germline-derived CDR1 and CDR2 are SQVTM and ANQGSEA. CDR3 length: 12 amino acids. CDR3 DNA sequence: TGCAGCGCCCGGGACAGTGCCTACGAGCAGTACTTC. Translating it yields CSARDSAYEQYF.

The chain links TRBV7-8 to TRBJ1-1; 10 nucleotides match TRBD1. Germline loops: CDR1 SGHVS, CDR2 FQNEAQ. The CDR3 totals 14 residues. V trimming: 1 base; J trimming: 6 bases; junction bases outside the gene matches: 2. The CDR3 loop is CASSLGGTGAEAFF. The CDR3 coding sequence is TGTGCCAGCAGCTTAGGTGGGACAGGGGCTGAAGCTTTCTTT.

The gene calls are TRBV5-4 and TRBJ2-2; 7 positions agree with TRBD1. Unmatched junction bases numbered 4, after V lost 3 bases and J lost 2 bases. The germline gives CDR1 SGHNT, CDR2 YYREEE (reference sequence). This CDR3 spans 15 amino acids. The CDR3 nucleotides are TGTGCCAGCAGCTCCGGGACAGCAAACACCGGGGAGCTGTTTTTT. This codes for CASSSGTANTGELFF.

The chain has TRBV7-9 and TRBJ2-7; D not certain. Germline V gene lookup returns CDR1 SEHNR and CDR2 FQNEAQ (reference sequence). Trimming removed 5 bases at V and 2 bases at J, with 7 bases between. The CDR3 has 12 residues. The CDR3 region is CASSRQAYEQYF. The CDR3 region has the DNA TGTGCCAGCAGCCGACAAGCCTACGAGCAGTACTTC.

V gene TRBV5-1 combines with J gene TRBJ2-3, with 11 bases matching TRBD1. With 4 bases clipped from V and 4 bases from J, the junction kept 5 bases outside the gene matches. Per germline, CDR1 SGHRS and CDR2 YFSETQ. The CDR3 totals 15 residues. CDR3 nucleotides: TGCGCCAGCAGCCACGGGACAGGGGGAGCAGATACGCAGTATTTT. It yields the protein CASSHGTGGADTQYF.

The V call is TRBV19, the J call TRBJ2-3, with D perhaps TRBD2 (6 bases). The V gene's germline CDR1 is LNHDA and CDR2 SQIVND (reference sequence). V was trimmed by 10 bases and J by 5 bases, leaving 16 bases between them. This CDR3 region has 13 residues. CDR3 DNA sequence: TGTGCCACTAGGGCGGGGTCAGGAGATACGCAGTATTTT. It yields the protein CATRAGSGDTQYF.

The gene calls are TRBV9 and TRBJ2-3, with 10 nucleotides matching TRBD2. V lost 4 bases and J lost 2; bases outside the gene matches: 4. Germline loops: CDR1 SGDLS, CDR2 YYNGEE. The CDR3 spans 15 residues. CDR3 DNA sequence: TGTGCCAGCAGCTATAGCGGGGGGTACACAGATACGCAGTATTTT. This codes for CASSYSGGYTDTQYF.

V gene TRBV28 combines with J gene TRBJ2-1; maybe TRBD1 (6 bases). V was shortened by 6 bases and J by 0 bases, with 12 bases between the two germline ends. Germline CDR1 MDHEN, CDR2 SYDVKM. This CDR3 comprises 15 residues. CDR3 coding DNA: TGTGCCAGCAGCCCAGGGGACCTCTCCTACAATGAGCAGTTCTTC. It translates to CASSPGDLSYNEQFF.

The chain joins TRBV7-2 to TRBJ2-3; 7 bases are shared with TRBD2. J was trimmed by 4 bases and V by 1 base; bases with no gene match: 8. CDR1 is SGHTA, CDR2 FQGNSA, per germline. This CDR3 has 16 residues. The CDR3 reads CASSLEASLAADTQYF. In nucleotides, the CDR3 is TGTGCCAGCAGCTTAGAGGCGAGTCTAGCGGCAGATACGCAGTATTTT.

The CDR3 nucleotides are TGCGCCAGCAGCGACAGGGCCGGGGGCGAGCCCCAGCATTTT. Protein: CASSDRAGGEPQHF. This chain uses TRBV10-2 with TRBJ1-5; the match to TRBD1 covers 7 bases. Trimming cost V 6 bases and J 8 bases; bases outside gene matches: 10. CDR3 length equals 14 residues. The germline V gene has CDR1 WSHSY and CDR2 SAAADI.

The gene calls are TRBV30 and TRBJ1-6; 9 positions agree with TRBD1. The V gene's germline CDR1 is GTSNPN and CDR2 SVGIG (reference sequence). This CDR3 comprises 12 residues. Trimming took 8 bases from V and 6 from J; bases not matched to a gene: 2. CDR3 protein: CATDRGNSPLHF. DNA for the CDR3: TGTGCCACGGACAGGGGTAATTCACCCCTCCACTTT. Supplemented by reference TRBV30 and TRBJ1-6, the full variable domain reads SQTIHQWPATLVQPVGSPLSLECTVEGTSNPNLYWYRQAAGRGLQLLFYSVGIGQISSEVPQNLSASRPQDRQFILSSKKLLLSDSGFYLCATDRGNSPLHFGNGTRLTVT.

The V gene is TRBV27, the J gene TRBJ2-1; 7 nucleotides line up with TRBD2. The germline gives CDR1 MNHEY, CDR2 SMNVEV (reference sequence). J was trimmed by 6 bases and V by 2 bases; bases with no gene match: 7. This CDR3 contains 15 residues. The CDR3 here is CASSLGLAELNEQFF. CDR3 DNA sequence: TGTGCCAGCAGTTTAGGGCTAGCGGAACTCAATGAGCAGTTCTTC.